A selection of T cell receptor beta chains follows, all from one sample in a study of CD8 T cells in Susac syndrome. TCRdb redid the calling of the immunoSEQ multiplex PCR reads with MiXCR, one entry per CDR3 protein. The top ten hold around 0.15% of the sample, which has about 140,000 distinct CDR3 sequences, around 95% seen once. The sequencing input was CD4+ T cells from PBMCs. Receptors were obtained from a human donor with Susac syndrome. Both conserved end residues are part of each CDR3. D genes are given only for firm matches. Not all rows give a size; the values are once, few, many and, for expanded clones, a class.

V	D	size	J	DNA	CDR3
TRBV5-6	-	-	TRBJ2-7	TGTGCCAGCAGCGTCGGCAGCGACGAGCAGTACTTC	CASSVGSDEQYF
TRBV5-4	-	-	TRBJ2-3	TGTGCCAGCAGCCCAGGATCACAGAGCACAGATACGCAGTATTTT	CASSPGSQSTDTQYF
TRBV20-1	TRBD2	-	TRBJ2-3	TGCAGTGCTGGGGGACTAGCAACAGATACGCAGTATTTT	CSAGGLATDTQYF
TRBV20-1	TRBD2	-	TRBJ2-1	TGCAGTGCCGGACTAGCGGGGCTCAATGAGCAGTTCTTC	CSAGLAGLNEQFF
TRBV20-1	-	-	TRBJ2-3	TGCAGTGCTCCTTCAGGTGGTACAGATACGCAGTATTTT	CSAPSGGTDTQYF
TRBV11-2	-	once	TRBJ1-1	TGTGCCAGCAGCTTAGAAACAGGGCGAGCTTTCTTT	CASSLETGRAFF
TRBV20-1	-	-	TRBJ2-3	TGCAGTGCTGAACGGGCCTCGGGGGCAGATACGCAGTATTTT	CSAERASGADTQYF
TRBV29-1	-	-	TRBJ1-5	TGCAGCGTTGGCACGGGGATGAGAGATCAGCCCCAGCATTTT	CSVGTGMRDQPQHF
TRBV7-9	-	-	TRBJ1-5	TGTGCCAGCAGCTTAGACGAGGTTCAGCCCCAGCATTTT	CASSLDEVQPQHF
TRBV28	-	-	TRBJ2-7	TGTGCCAGCAGTGACAACTACGAGCAGTACTTC	CASSDNYEQYF
TRBV2	TRBD1	-	TRBJ2-7	TGTGCCAGCAGTGGCGGGACAGGGGTGTACGAGCAGTACTTC	CASSGGTGVYEQYF
TRBV23-1	-	once	TRBJ2-7	TGCGCCAGCAGTCCAGTCGGCGGCTACGAGCAGTACTTC	CASSPVGGYEQYF
TRBV30	TRBD1	-	TRBJ1-2	TGTGCCTGGGCCGGGCTACAGGGGACGTTGGGTGGCTACACCTTC	CAWAGLQGTLGGYTF
TRBV28	-	-	TRBJ2-5	TGTGCCAGCACCGCGGGTAGGGAAGAGACCCAGTACTTC	CASTAGREETQYF
TRBV29-1	-	few	TRBJ1-2	TGCAGCGCAGCGGACACAAACTATGGCTACACCTTC	CSAADTNYGYTF
TRBV5-6	-	-	TRBJ2-1	TGTGCCAGCAGCACGGTCCCAGGGCGCTACAATGAGCAGTTCTTC	CASSTVPGRYNEQFF
TRBV6-6	-	-	TRBJ1-4	TGTGCCAGCCGATTGGCCGAAAAACTGTTTTTT	CASRLAEKLFF
TRBV29-1	-	once	TRBJ1-5	TGCAGCGTTGGAGACAATCAGCCCCAGCATTTT	CSVGDNQPQHF
TRBV5-1	-	-	TRBJ1-1	TGCGCCAGCAGCTTGGCGATAAGTAACACTGAAGCTTTCTTT	CASSLAISNTEAFF
TRBV20-1	-	-	TRBJ2-5	TGCAGTGCTACCCGCATGGTAGCGGCTAAAGAGACCCAGTACTTC	CSATRMVAAKETQYF
TRBV4-3	TRBD2	-	TRBJ2-1	TGCGCCAGCAGCCAAGCCGGACTAGCGGGAGTCAATGAGCAGTTCTTC	CASSQAGLAGVNEQFF
TRBV27	-	once	TRBJ1-6	TGTGCCAGCAGCCTCCGGGACACCGGAGATCCCCTCCACTTT	CASSLRDTGDPLHF
TRBV18	TRBD2	-	TRBJ2-7	TGTGCCAGCTCACCCAATCTTCTGGCGGGAGGGCCGTACGAGCAGTACTTC	CASSPNLLAGGPYEQYF
TRBV6-6	-	-	TRBJ1-4	TGTGCCAGCAGTTACTCAGAGCTTGAAAAACTGTTTTTT	CASSYSELEKLFF
TRBV30	TRBD2	-	TRBJ2-5	TGTGCCTGGAGTCCTTTAGCGGGAGGCCAAGAGACCCAGTACTTC	CAWSPLAGGQETQYF
TRBV7-2	-	-	TRBJ2-7	TGTGCCAGCAGCTTAGGCAGAGTGGGGGAGCAGTACTTC	CASSLGRVGEQYF
TRBV12-3/TRBV12-4	-	few	TRBJ1-5	TGTGCCAGCAGTTTAGAGCGGCAGCCCCAGCATTTT	CASSLERQPQHF
TRBV3-1	-	-	TRBJ2-4	TGTGCCAGCAGCCAAGCGGGAGTACGGAACATTCAGTACTTC	CASSQAGVRNIQYF